The present T cell receptor (beta chain) was sequenced within a study of T cell responses to AZD1222 COVID-19 vaccine. Broader study findings: No repertoire was sampled before or during the peak T cell response, only after it. Only a handful of people who got AZD1222 tested seropositive at baseline. Nearly half of spike-specific TCRs reportedly target variant regions that are unmutated in the B.1.351 and B.1.1.7 variants. Following two doses of AZD1222, Spike-specific TCR breadth and depth rose.

The assay was immunoSEQ multiplex PCR, and TCRdb's table has in-frame clones only and misses some. The data show tens of thousands of clones, more than 70% seen once. Looked up from germline, CDR1 is LGHNA and CDR2 is YSLEER. V gave up 0 bases and J gave up 0 bases, with 12 bases separating them. There are 17 residues in the CDR3. On this clone itself: Antigen: not known.

The sequencing used peripheral blood, collected on day 0 of AZD1222 vaccination. The chain uses TRBV4-3 and TRBJ2-1; tentative D call: TRBD1 (6 bases). The TCR sequence derives from an adult in good health. The CDR3 spells CASSQEGGPSSYNEQFF. The CDR3 DNA sequence: TGCGCCAGCAGCCAAGAAGGGGGACCCAGCTCCTACAATGAGCAGTTCTTC.